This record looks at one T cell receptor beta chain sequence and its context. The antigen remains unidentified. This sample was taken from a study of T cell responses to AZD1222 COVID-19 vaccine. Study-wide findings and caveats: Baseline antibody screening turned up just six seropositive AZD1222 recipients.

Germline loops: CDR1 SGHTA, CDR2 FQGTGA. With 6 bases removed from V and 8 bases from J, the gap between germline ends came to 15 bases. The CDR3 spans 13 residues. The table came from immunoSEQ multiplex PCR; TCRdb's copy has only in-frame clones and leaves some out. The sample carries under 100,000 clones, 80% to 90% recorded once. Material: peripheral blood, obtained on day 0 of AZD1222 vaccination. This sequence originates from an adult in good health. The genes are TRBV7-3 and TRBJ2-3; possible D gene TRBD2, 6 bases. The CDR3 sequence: CASSPGLVGTQYF. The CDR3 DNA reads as TGTGCCAGCAGTCCGGGACTCGTAGGTACGCAGTATTTT.